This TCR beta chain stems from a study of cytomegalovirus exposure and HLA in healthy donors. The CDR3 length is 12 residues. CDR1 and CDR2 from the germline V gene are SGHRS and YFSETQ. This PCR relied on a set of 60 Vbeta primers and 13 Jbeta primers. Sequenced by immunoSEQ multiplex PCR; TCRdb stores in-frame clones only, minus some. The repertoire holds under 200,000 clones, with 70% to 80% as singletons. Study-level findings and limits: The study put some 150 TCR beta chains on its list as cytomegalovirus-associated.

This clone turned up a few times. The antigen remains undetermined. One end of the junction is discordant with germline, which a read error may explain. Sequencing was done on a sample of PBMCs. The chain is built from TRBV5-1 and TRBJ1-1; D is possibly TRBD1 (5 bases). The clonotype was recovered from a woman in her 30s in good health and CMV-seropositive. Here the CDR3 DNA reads TGCGCCAGCAGCCGGGGGAACTCTGAAGCTTTCTTT. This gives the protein CASSRGNSEAFF.